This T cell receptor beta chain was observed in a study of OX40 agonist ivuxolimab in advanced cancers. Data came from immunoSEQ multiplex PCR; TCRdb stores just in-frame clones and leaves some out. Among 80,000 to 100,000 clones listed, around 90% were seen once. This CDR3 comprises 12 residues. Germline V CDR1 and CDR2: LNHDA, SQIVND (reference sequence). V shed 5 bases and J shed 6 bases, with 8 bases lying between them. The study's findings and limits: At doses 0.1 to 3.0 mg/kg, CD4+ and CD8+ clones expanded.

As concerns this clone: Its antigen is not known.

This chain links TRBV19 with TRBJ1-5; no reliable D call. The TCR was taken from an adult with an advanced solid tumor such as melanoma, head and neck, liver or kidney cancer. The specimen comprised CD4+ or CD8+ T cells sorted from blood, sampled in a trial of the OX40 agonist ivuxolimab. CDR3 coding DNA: TGTGCCAGTAGTGGTGCCGCTCAGCCCCAGCATTTT. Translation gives CASSGAAQPQHF.